This T cell receptor (beta chain) was captured in a study of blood T cells in healthy people across ages. General study findings and limits: Investigators treated diversity estimates from one million T cells as underestimates.

Sample-barcoded 5' priming and a J-beta primer mix drove a second PCR of roughly 6 to 12 cycles. Using its own MiXCR run on the 5' RACE reads, TCRdb lists one record per CDR3 protein. The sample records approximately 690,000 distinct CDR3 sequences, 40% to 45% being singletons. Trimming took off 2 bases at V and 4 bases at J, with 8 bases between the two ends. This CDR3 spans 12 amino acids. Germline values: CDR1 DFQATT, CDR2 SNEGSKA (reference sequence). This clonotype was detected only once. The antigen is unknown. Each sample provided at least 6 micrograms of extracted total RNA. This sequence joins TRBV20-1 and TRBJ2-5; D remains unclear. This receptor was obtained from an older man in good health. Sequenced sample: blood. CDR3 region: CSARRLGETQYF. CDR3 sequence (DNA): TGCAGTGCTAGACGTCTTGGAGAGACCCAGTACTTC.